The present T cell receptor (beta chain) was sequenced within a study of CD4+ T cells in melanoma. Study observations and caveats: A reported correlation linked neoantigen-specific CD4+ T cells to CD8+, macrophage and B cell function. In melanoma, neoantigen-specific CD4+ T cells reportedly differed in differentiation state.

The table came from immunoSEQ multiplex PCR; TCRdb's copy has only in-frame clones and leaves some out. The sample has some 120,000 clones; around 93% are singletons. There are a few counts of this clone. The antigen remains undetermined. Germline V gene lookup returns CDR1 KGHSH and CDR2 LQKENI. The CDR3 loop spans 15 amino acids. The V gene end was trimmed by 1 base and the J gene end by 0 bases; junction bases not matched to a gene: 0. The chain couples TRBV18 to TRBJ1-1; TRBD1 aligns across 9 bases. The sequence was collected from a human donor with melanoma. What was sequenced was peripheral blood. Here the CDR3 reads CASSPRTGVNTEAFF. CDR3 nucleotide sequence: TGTGCCAGCTCACCACGGACAGGGGTGAACACTGAAGCTTTCTTT.